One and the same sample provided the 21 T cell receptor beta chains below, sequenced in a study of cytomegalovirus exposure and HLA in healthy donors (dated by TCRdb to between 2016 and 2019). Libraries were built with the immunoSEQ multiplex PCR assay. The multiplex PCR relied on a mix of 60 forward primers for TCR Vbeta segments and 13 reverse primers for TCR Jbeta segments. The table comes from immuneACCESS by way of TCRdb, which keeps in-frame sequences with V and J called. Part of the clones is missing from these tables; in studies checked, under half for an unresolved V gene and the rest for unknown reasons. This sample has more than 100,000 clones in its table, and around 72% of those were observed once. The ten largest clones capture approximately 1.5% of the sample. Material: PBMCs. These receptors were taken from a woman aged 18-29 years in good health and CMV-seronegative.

The CDR3 spells CATQISLTGNYGYTF. In nucleotides, the CDR3 is TGTGCCACTCAAATCTCTCTGACAGGGAACTATGGCTACACCTTC. The V gene is TRBV19, the J gene TRBJ1-2; 7 nucleotides agree with TRBD1. There are 15 residues in the CDR3. Germline loops: CDR1 LNHDA, CDR2 SQIVND (reference sequence). V was clipped by 10 bases and J by 2 bases; unmatched bases: 13.

The CDR3 spells CASSQIGGNTEAFF. The CDR3, as DNA: TGTGCCAGCAGCCAAATCGGGGGGAACACTGAAGCTTTCTTT. V and J are TRBV4-2 and TRBJ1-1; TRBD1 might be the D (5 bases). Germline values: CDR1 LGHNA, CDR2 YNFKEQ. V was trimmed by 2 bases and J by 1 base, leaving 8 bases between them. The CDR3 consists of 14 residues.

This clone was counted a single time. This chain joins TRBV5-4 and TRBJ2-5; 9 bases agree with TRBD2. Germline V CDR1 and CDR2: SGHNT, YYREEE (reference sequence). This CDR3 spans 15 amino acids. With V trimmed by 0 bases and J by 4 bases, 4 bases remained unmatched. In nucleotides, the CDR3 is TGTGCCAGCAGCTTGGGATTAGCGGGAGTAGAGACCCAGTACTTC. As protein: CASSLGLAGVETQYF.

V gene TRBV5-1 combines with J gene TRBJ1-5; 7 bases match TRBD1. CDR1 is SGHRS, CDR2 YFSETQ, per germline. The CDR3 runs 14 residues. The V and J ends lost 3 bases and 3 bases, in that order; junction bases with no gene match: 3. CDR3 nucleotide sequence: TGCGCCAGCAGCTCCGGGACAGACAATCAGCCCCAGCATTTT. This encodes CASSSGTDNQPQHF.

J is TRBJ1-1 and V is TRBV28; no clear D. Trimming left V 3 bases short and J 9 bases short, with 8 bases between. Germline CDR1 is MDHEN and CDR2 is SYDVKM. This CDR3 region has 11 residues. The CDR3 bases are TGTGCCAGCAGTTTCTCGCGGCAAGCTTTCTTT. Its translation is CASSFSRQAFF.

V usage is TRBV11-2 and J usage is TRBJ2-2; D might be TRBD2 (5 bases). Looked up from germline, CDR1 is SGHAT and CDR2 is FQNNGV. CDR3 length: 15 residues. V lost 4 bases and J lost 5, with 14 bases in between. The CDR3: CASSSPSSTTGELFF. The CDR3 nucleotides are TGTGCCAGCAGCTCCCCTAGCTCTACAACCGGGGAGCTGTTTTTT.

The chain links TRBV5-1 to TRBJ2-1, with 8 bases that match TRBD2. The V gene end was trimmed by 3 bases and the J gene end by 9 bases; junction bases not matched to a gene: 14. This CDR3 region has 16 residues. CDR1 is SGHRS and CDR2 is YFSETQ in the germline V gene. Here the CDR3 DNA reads TGCGCCAGCAGCTGGGGCCTAGCGGGTTACCATGGTGAGCAGTTCTTC. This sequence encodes CASSWGLAGYHGEQFF.

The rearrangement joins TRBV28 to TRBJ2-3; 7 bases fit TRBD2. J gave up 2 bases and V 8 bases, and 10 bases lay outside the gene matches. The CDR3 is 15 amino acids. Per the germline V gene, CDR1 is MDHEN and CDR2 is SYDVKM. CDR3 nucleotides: TGTGCCAGCGTTTTAGGCGGGGGACCCACAGATACGCAGTATTTT. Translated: CASVLGGGPTDTQYF.

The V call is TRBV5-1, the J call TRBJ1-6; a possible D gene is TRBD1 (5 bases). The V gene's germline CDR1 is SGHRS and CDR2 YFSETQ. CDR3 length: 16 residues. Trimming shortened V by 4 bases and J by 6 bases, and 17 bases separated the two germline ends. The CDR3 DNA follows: TGCGCCAGCAGCCTTCTCCCCGGGGGTCCTAATTCACCCCTCCACTTT. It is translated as CASSLLPGGPNSPLHF.

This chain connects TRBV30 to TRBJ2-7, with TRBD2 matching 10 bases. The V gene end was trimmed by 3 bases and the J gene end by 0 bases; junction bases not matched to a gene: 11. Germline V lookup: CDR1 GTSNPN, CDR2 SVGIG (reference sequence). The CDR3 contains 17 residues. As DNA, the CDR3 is TGTGCCTGGAGCCAACTAGCGGGGTCAGGGAGCTCCTACGAGCAGTACTTC. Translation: CAWSQLAGSGSSYEQYF.

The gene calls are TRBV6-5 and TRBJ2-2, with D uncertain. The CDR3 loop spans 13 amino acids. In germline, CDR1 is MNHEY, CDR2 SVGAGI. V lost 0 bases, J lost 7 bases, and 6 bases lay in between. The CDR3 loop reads CASSYSSHGELFF. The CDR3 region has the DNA TGTGCCAGCAGTTACTCGAGTCACGGGGAGCTGTTTTTT.

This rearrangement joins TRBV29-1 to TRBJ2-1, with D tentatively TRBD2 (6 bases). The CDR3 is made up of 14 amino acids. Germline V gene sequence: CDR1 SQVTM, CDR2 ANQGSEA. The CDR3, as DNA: TGCAGTGGGGGTGAGAGCGGGTTTTACAATGAGCAGTTCTTC. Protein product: CSGGESGFYNEQFF.

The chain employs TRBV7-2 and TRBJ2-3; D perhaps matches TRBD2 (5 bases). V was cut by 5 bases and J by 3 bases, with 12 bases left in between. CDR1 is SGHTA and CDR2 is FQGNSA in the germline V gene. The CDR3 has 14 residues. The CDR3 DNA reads TGTGCCAGCAGCCCCTCTCGCGGGACAGATACGCAGTATTTT. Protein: CASSPSRGTDTQYF.

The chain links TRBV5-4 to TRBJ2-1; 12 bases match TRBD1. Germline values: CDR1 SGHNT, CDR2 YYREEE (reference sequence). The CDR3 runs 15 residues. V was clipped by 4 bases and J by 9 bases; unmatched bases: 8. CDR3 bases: TGTGCCAGCAGCCGCCGGGACAGGGGGCACAGTGAGCAGTTCTTC. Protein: CASSRRDRGHSEQFF.

This chain's CDR3 is CASTDGRIEQFF. Written as DNA, the CDR3 is TGTGCCAGCACCGATGGGAGAATTGAGCAGTTCTTC. The V call is TRBV2, the J call TRBJ2-1; a weak D match, TRBD2 (5 bases). This CDR3 has 12 residues. The germline V gene encodes CDR1 SNHLY and CDR2 FYNNEI. V was clipped by 7 bases and J by 9 bases, with 13 bases between them.

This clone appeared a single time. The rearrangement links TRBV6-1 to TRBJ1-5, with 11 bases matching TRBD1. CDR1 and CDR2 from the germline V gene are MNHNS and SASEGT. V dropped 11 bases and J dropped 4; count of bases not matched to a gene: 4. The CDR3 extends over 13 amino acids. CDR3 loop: CAGQGAGNQPQHF. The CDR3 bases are TGTGCCGGACAGGGGGCGGGAAATCAGCCCCAGCATTTT.

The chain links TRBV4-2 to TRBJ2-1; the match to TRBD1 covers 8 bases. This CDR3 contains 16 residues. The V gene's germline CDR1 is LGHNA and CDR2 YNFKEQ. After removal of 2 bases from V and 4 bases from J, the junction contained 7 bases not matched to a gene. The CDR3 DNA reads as TGTGCCAGCAGCCAACCGGGACAGGCCTTATACAATGAGCAGTTCTTC. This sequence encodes CASSQPGQALYNEQFF.

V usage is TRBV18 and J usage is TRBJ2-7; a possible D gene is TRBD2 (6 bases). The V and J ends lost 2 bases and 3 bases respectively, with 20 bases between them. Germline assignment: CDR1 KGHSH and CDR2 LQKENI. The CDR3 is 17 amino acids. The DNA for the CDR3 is TGTGCCAGCTCACCAGGTCCGGGACTGCGATTGGACTACGAGCAGTACTTC. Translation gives CASSPGPGLRLDYEQYF.

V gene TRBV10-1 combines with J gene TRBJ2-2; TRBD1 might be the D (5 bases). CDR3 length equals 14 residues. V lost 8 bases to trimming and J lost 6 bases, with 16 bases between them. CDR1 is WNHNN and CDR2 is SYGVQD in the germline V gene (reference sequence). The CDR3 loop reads CASAPLVGAGELFF. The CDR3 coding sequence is TGCGCCAGCGCGCCCTTGGTAGGGGCCGGGGAGCTGTTTTTT.

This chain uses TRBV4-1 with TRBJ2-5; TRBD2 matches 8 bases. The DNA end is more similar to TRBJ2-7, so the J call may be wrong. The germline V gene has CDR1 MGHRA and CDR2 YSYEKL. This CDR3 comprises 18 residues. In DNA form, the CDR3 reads TGCGCCAGCAGCCAAAGGCTAGCGGGCGAGACAGTATCTTACGAGCAGTACTTC. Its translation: CASSQRLAGETVSYEQYF.

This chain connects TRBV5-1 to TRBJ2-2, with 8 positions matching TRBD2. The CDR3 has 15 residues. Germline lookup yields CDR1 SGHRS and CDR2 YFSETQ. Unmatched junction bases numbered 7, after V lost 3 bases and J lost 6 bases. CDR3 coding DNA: TGCGCCAGCAGCTCCCGGACTAGCAGGTCCGGGGAGCTGTTTTTT. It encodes CASSSRTSRSGELFF.